One TCR beta chain is described in this entry. This sample is part of a study of T cells in tuberculosis. Whole-study findings and limits: Low-affinity CD1B-GMM tetramer-binding T cells may have been missed.

Thawed, overnight-rested PBMC were stained with GMM-loaded CD1B tetramer, viability dye and anti-CD3, then sorted. C32 glucose monomycolate from Rhodococcus equi was loaded onto the CD1B tetramers. CD14-expressing monocytes were removed from PBMC before cryopreservation and sorting. Tetramer-negative cells, some 100,000 per donor, were also sorted. Germline V lookup: CDR1 MNHEY, CDR2 SMNVEV (reference sequence). This CDR3 spans 13 amino acids. The V and J ends lost 3 bases and 9 bases respectively, with 12 bases between them. Profiled with immunoSEQ multiplex PCR; TCRdb holds only in-frame clones, not every one. The sample lists more than 70,000 clones, approximately 91% seen once, with approximately 1.9% in the top ten.

Sequenced sample: CD1b-GMM tetramer-negative cells sorted from PBMCs. The J gene is TRBJ1-5, the V gene TRBV27; tentatively, D is TRBD1 (6 bases). This TCR was sampled from an adult woman with latent tuberculosis. CDR3 sequence reads: CASSLARGGPQHF. The CDR3 coding sequence is TGTGCCAGCAGTTTGGCCAGAGGGGGGCCCCAGCATTTT.